This paragraph reports one T cell receptor (beta chain). The antigen remains undetermined. Germline-derived CDR1 and CDR2 are MNHEY and SMNVEV (reference sequence). V was pared by 5 bases and J by 2 bases, with 12 bases between. The CDR3 length is 14 residues. The data belong to a study of OX40 agonist ivuxolimab in advanced cancers. Study details: Every 2 weeks, ivuxolimab was infused into the patients intravenously at between 0.01 and 10 mg/kg. Three patients showed partial responses: one hepatocellular carcinoma and two cutaneous melanoma cases.

The study, taken as a whole, reports: At 0.1-3.0 mg/kg, partial responders had clonal expansion among the lowest observed. Expanded clones belonging to CD8+ T cells outnumbered, on average, those of CD4+.

Assay: immunoSEQ multiplex PCR; the TCRdb copy retains only in-frame clones and omits some. This repertoire shows some 46,000 clones, around nine tenths found once; its top ten account for 14%. The clonotype was recovered from an adult with an advanced solid tumor such as melanoma, head and neck, liver or kidney cancer. The rearrangement uses TRBV27 and TRBJ2-5; D call uncertain. The source material was CD4+ or CD8+ T cells sorted from blood, sampled in a trial of the OX40 agonist ivuxolimab. The CDR3 sequence is CASSPWTDQETQYF. CDR3 sequence (DNA): TGTGCCAGCAGTCCATGGACGGATCAAGAGACCCAGTACTTC.